The rows below give T cell receptor beta chains drawn from one sample of a study of blood T cells in healthy people across ages. TCRdb passed the 5' RACE reads through MiXCR, listing each CDR3 protein once. The sample includes approximately 1,000,000 distinct CDR3 sequences, around two fifths of them seen just once. The sequenced sample consisted of blood. These receptors all come from a man aged 18-30 years in good health. Each CDR3 is given with its conserved first and last residue. The D gene is left open where the match is weak.

d_gene: .; v_gene: TRBV7-2; j_gene: TRBJ1-1; CDR3aa: CASSLGPQGQWIF
d_gene: .; v_gene: TRBV12-3/TRBV12-4; j_gene: TRBJ1-5; CDR3aa: CASSRSGTNKNQPQHF
d_gene: .; v_gene: TRBV13; j_gene: .; CDR3aa: CASSTQGTVYNEQYF
d_gene: .; v_gene: TRBV6-6; j_gene: TRBJ1-6; CDR3aa: CASSYDPGRPNSPLHF
d_gene: TRBD1; v_gene: TRBV20-1; j_gene: TRBJ1-2; CDR3aa: CSARIAGGSYGYTF
d_gene: .; v_gene: TRBV10-3; j_gene: TRBJ1-1; CDR3aa: CAIRKGGNTEAFF
d_gene: TRBD1; v_gene: TRBV27; j_gene: TRBJ2-7; CDR3aa: CASSRYTGQGLSYEQYF
d_gene: TRBD1; v_gene: TRBV2; j_gene: TRBJ1-4; CDR3aa: CASWDSPTNEKLFF
d_gene: TRBD1; v_gene: TRBV9; j_gene: TRBJ1-2; CDR3aa: CASSAWDRPYGYTF
d_gene: .; v_gene: TRBV12-3/TRBV12-4; j_gene: TRBJ2-1; CDR3aa: CASTPASERWNEQFF
d_gene: TRBD1; v_gene: TRBV29-1; j_gene: TRBJ2-3; CDR3aa: CSVKGPLRKTGPDTQYF
d_gene: TRBD1; v_gene: TRBV4-1; j_gene: TRBJ2-1; CDR3aa: CASSPDRGLSSYNEQFF
d_gene: TRBD1; v_gene: TRBV28; j_gene: TRBJ2-5; CDR3aa: CASSFAGQGTQETQYF
d_gene: .; v_gene: TRBV4-3; j_gene: TRBJ2-3; CDR3aa: CASSHGQDTDTQYF
d_gene: .; v_gene: TRBV6-5; j_gene: TRBJ1-2; CDR3aa: CVSSRANYGYTF
d_gene: .; v_gene: TRBV12-3/TRBV12-4; j_gene: TRBJ2-2; CDR3aa: CASSQDLNTGGLFF
d_gene: .; v_gene: TRBV20-1; j_gene: TRBJ2-1; CDR3aa: CSANERPWSSYNEQFF
d_gene: .; v_gene: TRBV7-2; j_gene: TRBJ2-1; CDR3aa: CASSLTRNNEQFF
d_gene: .; v_gene: TRBV7-2; j_gene: TRBJ2-1; CDR3aa: CASSDRPTDYNEQFF
d_gene: .; v_gene: TRBV27; j_gene: TRBJ1-1; CDR3aa: CASSLSRGGNTEAFF
d_gene: .; v_gene: TRBV18; j_gene: TRBJ1-5; CDR3aa: CASSPPEGGNQPQHF
d_gene: .; v_gene: TRBV6-5; j_gene: TRBJ1-5; CDR3aa: CASSFRGSPPQHF
d_gene: TRBD1; v_gene: TRBV20-1; j_gene: TRBJ2-7; CDR3aa: CSARDRTFAYEQYF
d_gene: .; v_gene: TRBV20-1; j_gene: TRBJ1-2; CDR3aa: CSATVGGAEDYTF
d_gene: TRBD1; v_gene: TRBV27; j_gene: TRBJ1-1; CDR3aa: CASSESTRGSAAFF
d_gene: .; v_gene: TRBV6-2/TRBV6-3; j_gene: TRBJ2-1; CDR3aa: CASSHLDEQFF